The clone carrying this T cell receptor beta chain was detected many times. This entry is derived from a study of T cell repertoires in cytomegalovirus infection. Trimming left V 8 bases short and J 3 bases short, with 8 bases between. Germline CDR1 and CDR2: SGHAT and FQNNGV. This CDR3 comprises 11 residues. MiXCR, applied by TCRdb to the reads, yields one record per CDR3 protein. The data contain around 210,000 distinct CDR3 sequences, roughly 6.5% of them singletons. This TCR was recovered from a human donor in good health (CMV status not recorded). Some clones in this sample may be carry-over from other donors' samples. The sequenced sample consisted of PBMCs. The V and J genes are TRBV11-2 and TRBJ2-7; no firm D call. CDR3 DNA sequence: TGTGCCAGCGCCCCGGGCTACGAGCAGTACTTC. Translating it yields CASAPGYEQYF.